This T cell receptor beta chain was found in a study of PD-1 blockade in mismatch repair-deficient tumors. Study details: All were previously treated, progressing patients with some twelve mismatch repair-deficient cancer types.

Sequenced by immunoSEQ multiplex PCR; TCRdb stores in-frame clones only, minus some. The sample has about 67,000 clones; more than 75% are singletons. V gave up 1 base and J gave up 2 bases, with 6 bases separating them. Per germline, CDR1 SGHKS and CDR2 YYEKEE (reference sequence). CDR3 length equals 13 residues. This clone was seen a single time. Its antigen is not known. Study conclusions and caveats: Tumor-resident clones, often absent from pretreatment blood, expanded after pembrolizumab and then contracted.

PCR or immunohistochemistry showed mismatch repair deficiency in every enrolled patient. TCRs were sequenced from a few patients responding to pembrolizumab. This chain links TRBV5-5 with TRBJ1-2, with D hard to call. Sequenced material: peripheral blood, taken 2 weeks after starting pembrolizumab. The receptor comes from an adult with mismatch repair-deficient cancer. In nucleotides, the CDR3 is TGTGCCAGCAGCTTGTTGCAGAACTATGGCTACACCTTC. Translated, it gives CASSLLQNYGYTF. Supplemented by reference TRBV5-5 and TRBJ1-2, the full variable domain reads DAGVTQSPTHLIKTRGQQVTLRCSPISGHKSVSWYQQVLGQGPQFIFQYYEKEERGRGNFPDRFSARQFPNYSSELNVNALLLGDSALYLCASSLLQNYGYTFGSGTRLTVV.